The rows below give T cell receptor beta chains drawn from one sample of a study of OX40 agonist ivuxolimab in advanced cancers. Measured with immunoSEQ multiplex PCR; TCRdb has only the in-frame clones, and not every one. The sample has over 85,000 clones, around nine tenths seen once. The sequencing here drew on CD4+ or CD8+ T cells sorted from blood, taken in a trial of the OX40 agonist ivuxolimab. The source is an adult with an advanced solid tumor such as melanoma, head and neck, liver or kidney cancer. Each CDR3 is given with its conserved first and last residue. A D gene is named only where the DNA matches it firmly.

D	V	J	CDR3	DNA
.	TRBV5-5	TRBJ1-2	CASSAREGLEGYTF	TGTGCCAGCAGCGCCCGGGAGGGGTTGGAGGGCTACACCTTC
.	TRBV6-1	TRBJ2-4	CASSEIVGNLNIQYF	TGTGCCAGCAGTGAAATCGTAGGGAACTTAAACATTCAGTACTTC
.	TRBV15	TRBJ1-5	CATSRDLGEDQPQHF	TGTGCCACCAGCAGAGATTTGGGGGAAGATCAGCCCCAGCATTTT
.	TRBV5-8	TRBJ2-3	CASSPWTSGGTDTQYF	TGTGCCAGCAGCCCCTGGACCTCGGGGGGCACAGATACGCAGTATTTT
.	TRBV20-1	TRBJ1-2	CSARLSWGYTF	TGCAGTGCTAGACTAAGTTGGGGCTACACCTTC
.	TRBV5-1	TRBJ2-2	CASSLARAAGTGELFF	TGCGCCAGCAGCTTGGCCAGGGCGGCGGGGACCGGGGAGCTGTTTTTT
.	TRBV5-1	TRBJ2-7	CASSLAGAGYEQYF	TGCGCCAGCAGCCTGGCAGGGGCGGGGTACGAGCAGTACTTC
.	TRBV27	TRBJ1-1	CASSLFGEVGNTEAFF	TGTGCCAGCAGTTTGTTCGGGGAGGTGGGGAACACTGAAGCTTTCTTT
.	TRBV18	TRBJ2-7	CASSPPGRPYEQYF	TGTGCCAGCTCACCCCCCGGACGGCCCTACGAGCAGTACTTC
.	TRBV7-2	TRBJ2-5	CASSFLYQETQYF	TGTGCCAGCAGCTTTCTGTACCAAGAGACCCAGTACTTC